This TCR beta chain stems from a study of early T cells in non-severe SARS-CoV-2 infection. Note on this clonotype: The antigen remains unidentified.

General study results and limits: In VDJdb matching, anti-spike CD8 responses were favored while private and CD4 specificities went missing.

Unique molecular identifier tags were affixed to discrete cDNA molecules. Each CDR3 protein gets one entry after TCRdb re-called the 5' RACE reads with MiXCR. The table includes 50,000 to 65,000 distinct CDR3 sequences, approximately 12% detected once. CDR1 SGHRS and CDR2 YFSETQ come from the germline V gene. J gave up 5 bases and V 6 bases, and 14 bases lay outside the gene matches. CDR3 length: 17 residues. What was sequenced was whole blood. This receptor was obtained from an adult who was a healthcare worker with PCR-confirmed SARS-CoV-2 infection or an uninfected control (not recorded which). The V call is TRBV5-1, the J call TRBJ2-5, with TRBD2 matching over 12 bases. The CDR3 coding sequence is TGCGCCAGCATGAAACTAGCGGGGGGCCTCACGACGGAGACCCAGTACTTC. This translates into CASMKLAGGLTTETQYF. The whole variable domain, filled in from reference TRBV5-1 and TRBJ2-5, reads KAGVTQTPRYLIKTRGQQVTLSCSPISGHRSVSWYQQTPGQGLQFLFEYFSETQRNKGNFPGRFSGRQFSNSRSEMNVSTLELGDSALYLCASMKLAGGLTTETQYFGPGTRLLVL.